What follows are 19 T cell receptor beta chains derived from one specimen sequenced in a study of persistence of HIV-infected CD4 T cells. No antigen has been assigned to these receptors. An overlapping HIV-1 Gag peptide pool stimulated these cells at 0.95 to 1 ug/peptide/mL. CD4+ T cells upregulating both CD40 ligand and CD69 were sorted as responding cells. The libraries were made with immunoSEQ version 4 in survey mode. Libraries were prepared by immunoSEQ multiplex PCR; TCRdb keeps only in-frame clonotypes and omits some of them. The sample lists under 40,000 clones; 70% were seen once. Sequences were derived from CD4+ T cells sorted from PBMCs after roughly 18-hour stimulation, sampled from a patient who received antiretroviral therapy. The receptors here all came from an adult man with HIV who was CMV-seropositive.

The chain recombines TRBV7-2 with TRBJ1-1; D is unclear. CDR3 size: 15 residues. V lost 1 base to trimming and J lost 2 bases, with 11 bases between them. Germline V gives CDR1 SGHTA, CDR2 FQGNSA. CDR3 region: CASSLGVGVNTEAFF. In DNA, the CDR3 is TGTGCCAGCAGCTTAGGCGTCGGGGTAAACACTGAAGCTTTCTTT. Complete variable domain (other parts from reference TRBV7-2 and TRBJ1-1): GAGVSQSPSNKVTEKGKDVELRCDPISGHTALYWYRQSLGQGLEFLIYFQGNSAPDKSGLPSDRFSAERTGGSVSTLTIQRTQQEDSAVYLCASSLGVGVNTEAFFGQGTRLTVV.

The CDR3 region is CASSIDGDTDTQYF. In DNA form, the CDR3 reads TGTGCCAGTAGTATAGACGGAGACACAGATACGCAGTATTTT. The gene calls are TRBV19 and TRBJ2-3; no firm D call. From germline, CDR1 is LNHDA and CDR2 SQIVND (reference sequence). The V end lost 0 bases, the J end lost 2 bases, and 6 bases lay between the germline ends. The CDR3 extends over 14 amino acids. Full variable domain (rest looked up from reference TRBV19 and TRBJ2-3): DGGITQSPKYLFRKEGQNVTLSCEQNLNHDAMYWYRQDPGQGLRLIYYSQIVNDFQKGDIAEGYSVSREKKESFPLTVTSAQKNPTAFYLCASSIDGDTDTQYFGPGTRLTVL.

This rearrangement joins TRBV7-9 to TRBJ1-5, with D possibly matching TRBD1 (5 bases). The germline CDR1 and CDR2 sequences are SEHNR and FQNEAQ (reference sequence). The CDR3 has 16 amino acids. V was cut by 5 bases and J by 0 bases, with 14 bases left in between. The CDR3 protein is CASSQAGGYSNQPQHF. CDR3 nucleotide sequence: TGTGCCAGCAGCCAAGCGGGGGGTTATAGCAATCAGCCCCAGCATTTT.

The sample holds one count of this clone. The chain combines TRBV28 with TRBJ1-5; tentative D call: TRBD1 (5 bases). The V end lost 3 bases, the J end lost 4 bases, and 13 bases lay between the germline ends. The CDR3 runs 15 residues. Per the germline V gene, CDR1 is MDHEN and CDR2 is SYDVKM. This CDR3 is CASSFRQGRNQPQHF. Written as DNA, the CDR3 is TGTGCCAGCAGTTTCAGGCAGGGTAGGAATCAGCCCCAGCATTTT.

This clone showed up just a few times. This sample includes further DNA sequences coding for the same CDR3. The genes are TRBV9 and TRBJ2-1, with 7 bases lining up with TRBD1. CDR1 is SGDLS and CDR2 is YYNGEE in the germline V gene. The CDR3 has 15 residues. V shed 0 bases and J 2 bases; nucleotides not matched to a gene: 2. In DNA form, the CDR3 reads TGTGCCAGCAGCGTAGAGGGGGCGACCTACAATGAGCAGTTCTTC. Translated: CASSVEGATYNEQFF.

This clone has just a few counts. J is TRBJ1-5 and V is TRBV5-1; 9 bases are shared with TRBD1. The CDR3 is 14 residues long. The V segment lost 2 bases and the J segment 6 bases; nucleotides outside the gene matches: 3. Looked up from germline, CDR1 is SGHRS and CDR2 is YFSETQ. The CDR3 here is CASSFSGQGQPQHF. The CDR3 DNA sequence: TGCGCCAGCAGCTTTTCGGGACAGGGTCAGCCCCAGCATTTT.

V and J are TRBV19 and TRBJ1-3; a weak D match, TRBD1 (6 bases). V shed 6 bases and J shed 2 bases, with 11 bases lying between them. Per the germline V gene, CDR1 is LNHDA and CDR2 is SQIVND (reference sequence). The CDR3 sequence is 14 residues long. CDR3 DNA: TGTGCCAGTAGCGTGAAGGGGGCTGGAAACACCATATATTTT. This translates into CASSVKGAGNTIYF.

This clone occurred once. V and J are TRBV7-2 and TRBJ1-6; TRBD1 matches 8 bases. CDR3 length equals 15 residues. Trimming at V came to 4 bases and at J to 7 bases, leaving 6 bases not matched to a gene. The germline gives CDR1 SGHTA, CDR2 FQGNSA. The CDR3 bases are TGTGCCAGCAGCTCAGGACAGGGCAACAATTCACCCCTCCACTTT. Amino acid sequence: CASSSGQGNNSPLHF. The whole variable domain, remainder taken from reference TRBV7-2 and TRBJ1-6, is GAGVSQSPSNKVTEKGKDVELRCDPISGHTALYWYRQSLGQGLEFLIYFQGNSAPDKSGLPSDRFSAERTGGSVSTLTIQRTQQEDSAVYLCASSSGQGNNSPLHFGNGTRLTVT.

This rearrangement joins TRBV7-9 to TRBJ2-2; a possible D gene is TRBD1 (5 bases). The germline V and J ends were trimmed by 3 bases and 0 bases, with 11 bases remaining between them. The germline V gene has CDR1 SEHNR and CDR2 FQNEAQ (reference sequence). CDR3 length: 16 amino acids. In DNA, the CDR3 is TGTGCCAGCAGCTTCGGACATTCTTCGAACACCGGGGAGCTGTTTTTT. Protein sequence: CASSFGHSSNTGELFF.

This chain links TRBV4-1 with TRBJ1-4; possible D gene TRBD1, 5 bases. This CDR3 contains 14 residues. Germline V gene data show CDR1 as MGHRA and CDR2 as YSYEKL. Trimming pared 0 bases from V and 7 bases from J, leaving 9 bases between. The CDR3 loop reads CASSQDRAGEKLFF. DNA for the CDR3: TGCGCCAGCAGCCAAGACAGGGCCGGTGAAAAACTGTTTTTT.

This chain connects TRBV19 to TRBJ1-5; TRBD1 might be the D (6 bases). The length of the CDR3 is 19 residues. Germline lookup yields CDR1 LNHDA and CDR2 SQIVND (reference sequence). V was cut by 2 bases and J by 1 base, with 21 bases left in between. The DNA for the CDR3 is TGTGCCAGTAGTATATACAACCCACCGGGGGCGGCAAGCAATCAGCCCCAGCATTTT. Its protein product is CASSIYNPPGAASNQPQHF.

The chain links TRBV20-1 to TRBJ2-1; 10 positions agree with TRBD2. This CDR3 spans 16 amino acids. The germline V gene encodes CDR1 DFQATT and CDR2 SNEGSKA (reference sequence). The V gene end was trimmed by 5 bases and the J gene end by 0 bases; junction bases not matched to a gene: 7. CDR3 loop: CSACDQRGGSYNEQFF. In nucleotides, the CDR3 is TGCAGTGCTTGTGATCAGCGGGGGGGCTCCTACAATGAGCAGTTCTTC.

This chain links TRBV2 with TRBJ2-7; D gene unclear. Trimming removed 6 bases from V and 2 bases from J, with 11 bases in between. The CDR3 loop spans 13 amino acids. Germline CDR1 and CDR2: SNHLY and FYNNEI. CDR3 sequence (DNA): TGTGCCAGCAGGATGGACGGAACCTACGAGCAGTACTTC. Its protein is CASRMDGTYEQYF.

This clone has only a few counts. This chain joins TRBV4-1 and TRBJ2-1; 11 bases match TRBD1. Germline CDR1 and CDR2: MGHRA and YSYEKL. CDR3 length: 15 amino acids. After removal of 4 bases from V and 7 bases from J, the junction contained 6 bases not matched to a gene. The CDR3 sequence is CASSRGTGGANEQFF. As DNA, the CDR3 is TGCGCCAGCAGCCGGGGGACAGGGGGGGCAAATGAGCAGTTCTTC.

The chain links TRBV19 to TRBJ2-1, with a weak D call TRBD2 (6 bases). With 6 bases removed from V and 6 bases from J, the gap between germline ends came to 21 bases. The CDR3 consists of 16 residues. The germline V gene encodes CDR1 LNHDA and CDR2 SQIVND (reference sequence). For the CDR3, the DNA is TGTGCCAGTAGCCCGAGAATGGAGGGGCTAGGCAATGAGCAGTTCTTC. Protein product: CASSPRMEGLGNEQFF. The complete variable domain, with remaining parts taken from reference TRBV19 and TRBJ2-1, reads DGGITQSPKYLFRKEGQNVTLSCEQNLNHDAMYWYRQDPGQGLRLIYYSQIVNDFQKGDIAEGYSVSREKKESFPLTVTSAQKNPTAFYLCASSPRMEGLGNEQFFGPGTRLTVL.

This chain links TRBV6-5 with TRBJ1-2; 7 nucleotides line up with TRBD1. J was trimmed by 2 bases and V by 0 bases; bases with no gene match: 6. The length of the CDR3 is 16 residues. CDR1 and CDR2 (germline): MNHEY, SVGAGI. The CDR3 bases are TGTGCCAGCAGTTACTCACAACAGGGGTACAACTATGGCTACACCTTC. It yields the protein CASSYSQQGYNYGYTF.

The chain links TRBV28 to TRBJ1-5, with D possibly being TRBD1 (6 bases). The V and J ends lost 5 bases and 4 bases respectively, with 6 bases between them. The CDR3 is 12 amino acids. CDR1 is MDHEN, CDR2 SYDVKM, per germline. This chain's CDR3 is CASSQGNQPQHF. CDR3 DNA: TGTGCCAGCAGTCAGGGGAATCAGCCCCAGCATTTT.

The chain recombines TRBV5-5 with TRBJ2-1; D gene ambiguous. Germline V lookup: CDR1 SGHKS, CDR2 YYEKEE (reference sequence). The CDR3 is 15 residues long. Trimming left V 4 bases short and J 0 bases short, with 11 bases between. CDR3 in DNA: TGTGCCAGCAGCCCGGACCCCGGCTCCTACAATGAGCAGTTCTTC. It is translated as CASSPDPGSYNEQFF.

A single count supports this clone. CDR3: CASSQEARFF. The CDR3 DNA reads TGTGCCAGCAGCCAAGAAGCTAGGTTCTTC. The V call is TRBV3-1 (or the pseudogene TRBV3-2), the J call TRBJ2-1, with D unresolved. This CDR3 comprises 10 residues. V lost 0 bases, J lost 15 bases, and 6 bases lay in between. Per the germline V gene, CDR1 is LGHDT and CDR2 is YNNKEL (reference sequence).